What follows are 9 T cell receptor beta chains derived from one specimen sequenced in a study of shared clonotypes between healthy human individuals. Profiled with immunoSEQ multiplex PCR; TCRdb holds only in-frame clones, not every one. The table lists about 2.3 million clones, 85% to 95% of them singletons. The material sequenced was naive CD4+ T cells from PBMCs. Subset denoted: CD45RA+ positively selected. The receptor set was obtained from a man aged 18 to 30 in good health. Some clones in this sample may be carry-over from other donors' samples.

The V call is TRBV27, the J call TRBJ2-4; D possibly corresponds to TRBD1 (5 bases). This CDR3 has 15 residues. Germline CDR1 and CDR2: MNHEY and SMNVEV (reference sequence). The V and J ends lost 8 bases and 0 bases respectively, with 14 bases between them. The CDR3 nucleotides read TGTGCCAGCTGGTTGACAGAAGGAGCCAAAAACATTCAGTACTTC. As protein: CASWLTEGAKNIQYF.

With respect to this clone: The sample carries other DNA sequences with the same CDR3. For the CDR3, the DNA is TGTGCCAGCAGCTTATTGGGGAACACTGAAGCTTTCTTT. Amino acids: CASSLLGNTEAFF. The rearrangement uses TRBV7-2 and TRBJ1-1; no clear D. V was trimmed by 2 bases and J by 1 base, leaving 5 bases between them. The CDR3 covers 13 residues. From germline, CDR1 is SGHTA and CDR2 FQGNSA.

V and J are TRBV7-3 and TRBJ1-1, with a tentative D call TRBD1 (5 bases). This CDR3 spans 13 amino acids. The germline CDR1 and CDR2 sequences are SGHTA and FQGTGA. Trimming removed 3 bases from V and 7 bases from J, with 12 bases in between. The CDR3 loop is CASSFNPGLEAFF. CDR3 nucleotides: TGTGCCAGCAGCTTCAATCCAGGGCTTGAAGCTTTCTTT.

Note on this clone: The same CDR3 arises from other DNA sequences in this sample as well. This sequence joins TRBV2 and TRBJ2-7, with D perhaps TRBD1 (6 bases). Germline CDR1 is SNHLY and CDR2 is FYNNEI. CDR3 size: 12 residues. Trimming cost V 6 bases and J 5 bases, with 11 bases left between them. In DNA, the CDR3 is TGTGCCAGCAGAGGCAGGGGAGACGAGCAGTACTTC. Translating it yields CASRGRGDEQYF.

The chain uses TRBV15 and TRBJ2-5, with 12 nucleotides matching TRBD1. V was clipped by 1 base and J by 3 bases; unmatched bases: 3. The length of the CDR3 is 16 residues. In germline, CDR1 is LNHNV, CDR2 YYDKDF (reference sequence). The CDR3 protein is CATSRVGTGGKETQYF. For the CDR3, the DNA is TGTGCCACCAGCAGAGTTGGGACAGGGGGCAAAGAGACCCAGTACTTC. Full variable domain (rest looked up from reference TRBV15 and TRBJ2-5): DAMVIQNPRYQVTQFGKPVTLSCSQTLNHNVMYWYQQKSSQAPKLLFHYYDKDFNNEADTPDNFQSRRPNTSFCFLDIRSPGLGDTAMYLCATSRVGTGGKETQYFGPGTRLLVL.

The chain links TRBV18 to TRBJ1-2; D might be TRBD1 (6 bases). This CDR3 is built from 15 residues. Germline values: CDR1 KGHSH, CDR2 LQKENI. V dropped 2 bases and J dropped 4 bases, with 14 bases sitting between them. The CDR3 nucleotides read TGTGCCAGCTCACCAGTAGGGGGACTACCCTATGGCTACACCTTC. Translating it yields CASSPVGGLPYGYTF.

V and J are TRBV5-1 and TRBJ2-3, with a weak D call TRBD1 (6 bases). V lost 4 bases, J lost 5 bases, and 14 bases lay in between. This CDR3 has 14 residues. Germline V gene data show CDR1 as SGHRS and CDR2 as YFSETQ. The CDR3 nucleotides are TGCGCCAGCAGCATCACAGGGTCGCAAGATACGCAGTATTTT. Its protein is CASSITGSQDTQYF.

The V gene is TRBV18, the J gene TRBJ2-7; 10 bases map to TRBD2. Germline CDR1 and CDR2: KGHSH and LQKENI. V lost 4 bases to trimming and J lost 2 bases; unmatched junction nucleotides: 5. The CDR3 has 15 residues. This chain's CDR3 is CASSLQREGPYEQYF. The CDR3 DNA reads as TGTGCCAGCTCACTCCAGCGGGAGGGCCCCTACGAGCAGTACTTC. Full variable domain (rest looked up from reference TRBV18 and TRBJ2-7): NAGVMQNPRHLVRRRGQEARLRCSPMKGHSHVYWYRQLPEEGLKFMVYLQKENIIDESGMPKERFSAEFPKEGPSILRIQQVVRGDSAAYFCASSLQREGPYEQYFGPGTRLTVT.

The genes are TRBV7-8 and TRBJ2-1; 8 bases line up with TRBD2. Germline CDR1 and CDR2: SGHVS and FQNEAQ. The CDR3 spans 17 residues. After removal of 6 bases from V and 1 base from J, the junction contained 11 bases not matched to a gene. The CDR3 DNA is TGTGCCAGCAGAAGTATCGGGAGGGCTTGGTCCTACAATGAGCAGTTCTTC. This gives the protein CASRSIGRAWSYNEQFF.